Sequencing of this T cell receptor (beta chain) was carried out in a study of a mutant IDH1 vaccine in newly diagnosed glioma. In the study overall: Patients previously underwent radiotherapy, temozolomide, or both, and most underwent both. Study results and caveats: No link was apparently found between pseudoprogression and changes in top peripheral T cell clonotypes.

Time point meaning: baseline, week 1 (first vaccination visit). Treatment denoted: pre-vaccination baseline after standard-of-care therapy. New WHO grade 3 or 4 astrocytomas that were IDH1-mutant and ATRX-lost had been found in donors. Measured with immunoSEQ multiplex PCR; TCRdb has only the in-frame clones, and not every one. The sample includes about 88,000 clones, more than 65% of them seen just once. With regard to this clone: Its antigen is unidentified.

V lost 0 bases and J 6 bases, leaving 9 bases between the germline ends. This CDR3 contains 13 residues. Germline CDR1 SGDLS, CDR2 YYNGEE. The sequence was collected from a man aged 35-49 years with glioma. Some clones in this sample may be carry-over from other donors' samples. The sample in question was PBMCs, obtained from a glioma patient treated with radiotherapy, temozolomide or both. The V and J genes are TRBV9 and TRBJ1-1; D remains ambiguous. The DNA for the CDR3 is TGTGCCAGCAGCGTAGACGAGTCCTCTGAAGCTTTCTTT. It specifies CASSVDESSEAFF.